This entry features one T cell receptor beta chain sequence. The antigen is not known. Documented treatment: roughly 19 received Ad26.COV2.S at low or high dose, single or two shots; about 5 received placebo; per-sample allocation not given. All samples were drawn on day 63, counting from the first vaccine or placebo injection. Whoever gave the sample was an adult aged 18-55 years in Boston. Participants' vaccine, an Ad26 vector, delivered Wuhan-strain SARS-CoV-2 spike. This specimen comes from a study of Ad26.COV2.S vaccination and SARS-CoV-2 variants. Study summary: Ad26.COV2.S, an intramuscular injection, was given once or twice 56 days apart. Study findings and constraints: Total T cell responses were possibly underestimated by TCR breadth and depth analyses.

Profiled with immunoSEQ multiplex PCR; TCRdb holds only in-frame clones, not every one. The sample includes 200,000 to 250,000 clones, approximately 88% of them seen just once. The germline V gene encodes CDR1 SGHDN and CDR2 FVKESK. V lost 2 bases and J lost 6, with 17 bases in between. CDR3 length: 16 amino acids. This clonotype originated in a person between 18 and 59 years old who received the Ad26.COV2.S COVID-19 vaccine or a placebo. The V gene is TRBV14, the J gene TRBJ2-1, with D possibly matching TRBD2 (7 bases). The sample consisted of peripheral blood, taken in a trial of Ad26.COV2.S vaccine versus placebo. CDR3: CASSQPGAGVPNEQFF. In DNA form, the CDR3 reads TGTGCCAGCAGCCAACCAGGGGCGGGAGTACCCAATGAGCAGTTCTTC.